Below, 21 T cell receptor beta chains from the same sample are listed, as sequenced in a study of blood T cell repertoires in COVID-19. TCRdb's copy holds only in-frame clones and misses some; the assay was immunoSEQ multiplex PCR. Of approximately 240,000 clones in the sample, around 90% were seen once. Sample: PBMCs or T cells enriched from blood (not recorded which). These receptors were taken from a woman aged 25 to 45 with acute COVID-19.

There are a few counts of this clone. V and J are TRBV7-2 and TRBJ1-2; 7 bases are a match to TRBD1. The CDR3 sequence is 14 residues long. Losses at the gene ends were 0 bases for V and 9 bases for J; bases not matched to a gene: 7. The germline CDR1 and CDR2 sequences are SGHTA and FQGNSA. CDR3: CASSLARQGRRYTF. The CDR3 DNA follows: TGTGCCAGCAGCTTAGCGCGACAGGGTAGACGCTACACCTTC.

J is TRBJ2-1 and V is TRBV15; 7 bases map to TRBD2. Germline values: CDR1 LNHNV, CDR2 YYDKDF (reference sequence). The CDR3 sequence is 14 residues long. Trimming removed 5 bases from V and 4 bases from J; junction bases left unmatched: 5. The CDR3 protein is CATSFQREYNEQFF. CDR3 sequence (DNA): TGTGCCACCAGCTTCCAGCGGGAATACAATGAGCAGTTCTTC. The entire variable domain, with the rest obtained from reference TRBV15 and TRBJ2-1, is as follows: DAMVIQNPRYQVTQFGKPVTLSCSQTLNHNVMYWYQQKSSQAPKLLFHYYDKDFNNEADTPDNFQSRRPNTSFCFLDIRSPGLGDTAMYLCATSFQREYNEQFFGPGTRLTVL.

CDR3 sequence (DNA): TGTGCCAGCAACCTAGGGGGGGCCGCCACCTACAATGAGCAGTTCTTC. Its translation is CASNLGGAATYNEQFF. The chain combines TRBV28 with TRBJ2-1, with D perhaps matching TRBD2 (7 bases). Germline-derived CDR1 and CDR2 are MDHEN and SYDVKM. The ends were cut back, 7 bases at V and 2 bases at J, with 18 bases in the middle. The CDR3 sequence is 16 residues long.

V and J are TRBV7-9 and TRBJ2-7; 9 bases are a match to TRBD1. The V segment lost 3 bases and the J segment 6 bases; nucleotides outside the gene matches: 9. CDR1 and CDR2 (germline): SEHNR, FQNEAQ (reference sequence). This CDR3 region has 15 residues. CDR3 DNA: TGTGCCAGCAGCTTGTTCTTCGACAGGGGGGCCGAGCAGTACTTC. Translated: CASSLFFDRGAEQYF.

CDR3 amino acids: CASSLSGGASSGANVLTF. In DNA form, the CDR3 reads TGTGCCAGCAGTTTAAGCGGCGGGGCCAGCTCTGGGGCCAACGTCCTGACTTTC. The V and J genes are TRBV27 and TRBJ2-6; possibly TRBD2 for D (6 bases). The CDR3 has 18 residues. CDR1 and CDR2 (germline): MNHEY, SMNVEV (reference sequence). V was trimmed by 2 bases and J by 0 bases, leaving 14 bases between them.

The chain joins TRBV6-5 to TRBJ1-2; D not resolved. Between the trimmed V and J ends, which lost 5 bases and 8 bases, there was a span of 6 bases. Germline CDR1 is MNHEY and CDR2 is SVGAGI. The CDR3 covers 10 residues. The CDR3 reads CASSQTGYTF. The CDR3 DNA reads as TGTGCCAGCAGTCAAACAGGCTACACCTTC.

The J gene is TRBJ2-5, the V gene TRBV27; TRBD1 aligns across 8 bases. J was trimmed by 0 bases and V by 6 bases; bases with no gene match: 9. The CDR3 is made up of 16 amino acids. Germline assignment: CDR1 MNHEY and CDR2 SMNVEV (reference sequence). The CDR3 loop reads CASSQRGQVNQETQYF. The CDR3 region has the DNA TGTGCCAGCAGCCAAAGGGGACAGGTCAACCAAGAGACCCAGTACTTC.

The V and J genes are TRBV19 and TRBJ2-1; D not certain. Trimming pared 3 bases from V and 2 bases from J, leaving 14 bases between. In germline, CDR1 is LNHDA, CDR2 SQIVND (reference sequence). This CDR3 is 16 amino acids long. CDR3 loop: CASSITRGVAYNEQFF. CDR3 DNA: TGTGCCAGTAGTATTACCCGCGGTGTAGCCTACAATGAGCAGTTCTTC.

In DNA, the CDR3 is TGTGCCAGCAGCGTAGTTGGCCGGAGCTCCTACAATGAGCAGTTCTTC. Its protein is CASSVVGRSSYNEQFF. This sequence joins TRBV9 and TRBJ2-1, with D unclear. The CDR3 covers 16 residues. Between the trimmed V and J ends, which lost 0 bases and 0 bases, there was a span of 10 bases. Germline V CDR1 and CDR2: SGDLS, YYNGEE. The full variable domain, completed using reference TRBV9 and TRBJ2-1, is DSGVTQTPKHLITATGQRVTLRCSPRSGDLSVYWYQQSLDQGLQFLIQYYNGEERAKGNILERFSAQQFPDLHSELNLSSLELGDSALYFCASSVVGRSSYNEQFFGPGTRLTVL.

The chain couples TRBV2 to TRBJ2-7, with D possibly matching TRBD2 (6 bases). V was shortened by 4 bases and J by 9 bases, with 13 bases between the two germline ends. The CDR3 extends over 12 amino acids. In germline, CDR1 is SNHLY, CDR2 FYNNEI. The CDR3 DNA is TGTGCCAGCAGTGTGGTGGTGGGGGGGCAGTACTTC. Translation gives CASSVVVGGQYF.

V usage is TRBV27 and J usage is TRBJ1-6; 9 bases are a match to TRBD1. The germline CDR1 and CDR2 sequences are MNHEY and SMNVEV (reference sequence). Losses at the gene ends were 5 bases for V and 6 bases for J; bases not matched to a gene: 8. The CDR3 sequence is 16 residues long. The CDR3 DNA is TGTGCCAGCAGTCCAGGGACAGGGAAAGGTAATTCACCCCTCCACTTT. It codes for CASSPGTGKGNSPLHF.

The chain couples TRBV9 to TRBJ1-1, with D possibly TRBD1 on 6 matching bases. This CDR3 has 17 residues. Trimming left V 5 bases short and J 5 bases short, with 25 bases between. Germline V CDR1 and CDR2: SGDLS, YYNGEE. CDR3 region: CASSPGALGARITEAFF. In nucleotides, the CDR3 is TGTGCCAGCAGTCCAGGAGCGCTGGGGGCGAGAATTACTGAAGCTTTCTTT.

The V call is TRBV4-1, the J call TRBJ2-5, with TRBD2 matching 10 bases. The V segment lost 1 base and the J segment 2 bases; nucleotides outside the gene matches: 7. The CDR3 spans 17 residues. The germline V gene encodes CDR1 MGHRA and CDR2 YSYEKL. The CDR3, as DNA: TGCGCCAGCAGCCAAGGGGAGCGGGGGGGTTCGCAAGAGACCCAGTACTTC. This translates into CASSQGERGGSQETQYF.

This chain connects TRBV9 to TRBJ2-7; maybe TRBD2 (6 bases). Germline CDR1 and CDR2: SGDLS and YYNGEE. The CDR3 covers 15 residues. V lost 0 bases and J lost 5, with 15 bases in between. The CDR3 spells CASSVGGGGSDEQYF. The CDR3 DNA sequence: TGTGCCAGCAGCGTAGGTGGGGGAGGAAGCGACGAGCAGTACTTC.

The chain joins TRBV19 to TRBJ2-4; 9 nucleotides line up with TRBD1. CDR3 length: 19 amino acids. In germline, CDR1 is LNHDA, CDR2 SQIVND (reference sequence). V shed 3 bases and J 3 bases; nucleotides not matched to a gene: 15. The CDR3 sequence: CASSILGQGTPVVKNIQYF. In DNA, the CDR3 is TGTGCCAGTAGTATCCTGGGACAGGGTACCCCAGTAGTCAAAAACATTCAGTACTTC.

This clone was detected only once. The rearrangement joins TRBV6-2 or TRBV6-3 to TRBJ2-3; 11 bases match TRBD2. Looked up from germline, CDR1 is MNHEY and CDR2 is SVGEGT. This CDR3 is built from 15 residues. V lost 5 bases to trimming and J lost 7 bases; unmatched junction nucleotides: 8. The CDR3 loop reads CASSGSGRGFNTQYF. The CDR3 coding sequence is TGTGCCAGCAGTGGTAGCGGGAGGGGTTTCAATACGCAGTATTTT.

Points on this clone: At the DNA level, this CDR3 is encoded by other sequences in the same sample as well. This CDR3 reads CASSQDRGGVTDTQYF. CDR3 nucleotide sequence: TGTGCCAGCAGCCAAGATCGCGGGGGGGTCACAGATACGCAGTATTTT. V is TRBV3-1 (or the pseudogene TRBV3-2) and J is TRBJ2-3; 9 nucleotides line up with TRBD2. Germline CDR1 LGHDT, CDR2 YNNKEL (reference sequence). The trim removed 0 bases at V and 2 bases at J, leaving 3 bases unmatched. The CDR3 consists of 16 residues.

The genes are TRBV7-8 and TRBJ2-3; TRBD1 agrees at 7 bases. The trim removed 5 bases at V and 14 bases at J, leaving 10 bases unmatched. The CDR3 length is 12 residues. Germline V gene data show CDR1 as SGHVS and CDR2 as FQNEAQ. CDR3 nucleotides: TGTGCCAGCAGCCACAACCCGGGACAGCGGTATTTT. It encodes CASSHNPGQRYF.

This chain uses TRBV9 with TRBJ2-7; D is uncertain. The CDR3 has 13 residues. The ends were cut back, 3 bases at V and 5 bases at J, with 12 bases in the middle. CDR1 is SGDLS, CDR2 YYNGEE, per germline. CDR3 nucleotides: TGTGCCAGCAGCGAAGCCCCCTCTGACGAGCAGTACTTC. Translating it yields CASSEAPSDEQYF.

The rearrangement links TRBV27 to TRBJ2-7; 10 bases line up with TRBD1. Germline CDR1 is MNHEY and CDR2 is SMNVEV (reference sequence). The length of the CDR3 is 14 residues. The J segment lost 6 bases and the V segment lost 5 bases, leaving 7 bases of the junction unmatched. In DNA, the CDR3 is TGTGCCAGCAGTCCCCGACAGGGGGCCGGCGAGCAGTACTTC. Its translation: CASSPRQGAGEQYF.

This clone was seen only once. V gene TRBV9 combines with J gene TRBJ2-2; D is perhaps TRBD1 (6 bases). Trimming stripped 0 bases from V and 2 bases from J, with 17 bases between. Germline lookup yields CDR1 SGDLS and CDR2 YYNGEE. The CDR3 covers 18 residues. The DNA for the CDR3 is TGTGCCAGCAGCGTAGCTCAAAACAGGGCAACCAACACCGGGGAGCTGTTTTTT. As protein: CASSVAQNRATNTGELFF.